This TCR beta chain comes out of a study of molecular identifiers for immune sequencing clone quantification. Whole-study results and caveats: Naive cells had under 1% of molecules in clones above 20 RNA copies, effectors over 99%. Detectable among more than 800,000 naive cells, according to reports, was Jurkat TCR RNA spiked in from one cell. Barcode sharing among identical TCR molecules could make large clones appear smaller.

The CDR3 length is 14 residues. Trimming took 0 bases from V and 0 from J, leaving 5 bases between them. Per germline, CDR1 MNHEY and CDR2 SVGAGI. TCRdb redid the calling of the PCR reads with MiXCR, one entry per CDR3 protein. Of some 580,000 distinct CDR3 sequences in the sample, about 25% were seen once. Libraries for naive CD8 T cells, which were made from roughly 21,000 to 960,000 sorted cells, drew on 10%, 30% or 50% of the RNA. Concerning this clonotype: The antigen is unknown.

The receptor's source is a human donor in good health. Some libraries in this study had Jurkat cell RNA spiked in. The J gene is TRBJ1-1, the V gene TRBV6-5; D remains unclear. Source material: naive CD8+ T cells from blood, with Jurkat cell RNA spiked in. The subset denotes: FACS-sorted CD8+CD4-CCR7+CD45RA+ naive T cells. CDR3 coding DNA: TGTGCCAGCAGTTACTCGCAGGTGAACACTGAAGCTTTCTTT. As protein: CASSYSQVNTEAFF.